These 5 T cell receptor beta chains came from one sample sequenced in a study of T cells in Graves' hyperthyroidism and ophthalmopathy. From RNA transcripts, TCR beta CDR3 regions were amplified. The TCR CDR3 first-round RT-PCR relied on the HTBI primer set. Using its own MiXCR run on the multiplex PCR reads, TCRdb lists one record per CDR3 protein. The table includes approximately 400,000 distinct CDR3 sequences, roughly 15% detected once. The sample consisted of blood. The origin of the receptors is a woman aged 25 to 39 with Graves' ophthalmopathy.

As regards this clonotype: A read error may account for a junction end that differs from germline. This chain uses TRBV13 with TRBJ2-2; 9 bases line up with TRBD1. This CDR3 has 17 residues. Germline-derived CDR1 and CDR2 are PRHDT and FYEKMQ (reference sequence). The CDR3 nucleotides read TGTGCCAGCAGACGTGCTAATACAGGGGGCGACACCGGGGAGCCGTTTTTT. Translating gives CASRRANTGGDTGEPFF. Full variable domain (remainder filled in from reference TRBV13 and TRBJ2-2): AAGVIQSPRHLIKEKRETATLKCYPIPRHDTVYWYQQGPGQDPQFLISFYEKMQSDKGSIPDRFSAQQFSDYHSELNMSSLELGDSALYFCASRRANTGGDTGEPFFGEGSRLTVL.

This clonotype was found many times. CDR3 DNA sequence: TGCAGTGCTAGATGGCTAGCGAGTTACAATGAGCAGTTCTTC. It codes for CSARWLASYNEQFF. The genes are TRBV20-1 and TRBJ2-1; possible D gene TRBD2, 6 bases. V dropped 2 bases and J dropped 4 bases, with 12 bases sitting between them. The CDR3 loop spans 14 amino acids. Germline assignment: CDR1 DFQATT and CDR2 SNEGSKA (reference sequence).

This clonotype came up many times. This chain links TRBV12-5 with TRBJ2-5; the D gene is possibly TRBD2 (6 bases). This CDR3 contains 16 residues. Germline values: CDR1 LGHNT, CDR2 FRNRAP. Between the trimmed V and J ends, which lost 2 bases and 5 bases, there was a span of 18 bases. The CDR3 reads CASGLFVNSGRETQYF. The CDR3 DNA reads as TGTGCTAGTGGTTTGTTTGTTAACTCGGGGAGGGAGACCCAGTACTTC.

This clonotype was seen ten or more times. The chain joins TRBV5-1 to TRBJ1-2; D remains ambiguous. The germline V gene encodes CDR1 SGHRS and CDR2 YFSETQ. The CDR3 loop spans 13 amino acids. V shed 0 bases and J shed 4 bases, with 7 bases lying between them. The CDR3 here is CASSLGETYGYTF. The DNA of the CDR3 is TGCGCCAGCAGCTTGGGGGAGACCTATGGCTACACCTTC.

Notes on this clonotype: This may arise from a read error, as a much more abundant clone is one base away. This sequence joins TRBV12-3 or TRBV12-4 and TRBJ2-4; no clear D gene. The CDR3 spans 17 residues. This CDR3 reads CASSLFRPRGAKNTQYF. The CDR3 DNA sequence: TGTGCCAGCAGTTTATTCAGGCCCCGAGGAGCCAAAAACACTCAGTACTTC.